This T cell receptor beta chain stems from a study of regulatory T cells in long-lasting Graves disease. Arm-PCR with iRepertoire HTBI primers amplified the CDR3 regions for these TCR beta libraries. As handled by the study authors: Identification across samples found 60 to 75 TRBV and fewer than 15 TRBJ segments. TCRdb recomputed calls from the multiplex PCR reads with MiXCR, one row per CDR3 protein. It is TCRdb's table, rather than the study itself, that gives the V and J calls and clone size. The sample records 300,000 to 400,000 distinct CDR3 sequences, around 16% being singletons. Time point denoted: newly diagnosed GD, antithyroid drugs for less than 3 months. RNA extracted from PBMCs served as the sequencing template. This clonotype occurred many times. The V segment lost 4 bases and the J segment 2 bases; nucleotides outside the gene matches: 12. CDR1 and CDR2 from the germline V gene are SGHKS and YYEKEE (reference sequence). The CDR3 extends over 17 amino acids.

The receptor comes from a female donor with Graves disease. Material: peripheral blood mononuclear cells (PBMCs), obtained at new diagnosis, from a patient treated with antithyroid drugs. The J gene is TRBJ1-5, the V gene TRBV5-5; TRBD1 aligns across 7 bases. The CDR3 DNA is TGTGCCAGCAGCCCAGGGACAGACCTTAGAGGCAATCAGCCCCAGCATTTT. It codes for CASSPGTDLRGNQPQHF. Looking up the rest from reference TRBV5-5 and TRBJ1-5 gives the full variable domain: DAGVTQSPTHLIKTRGQQVTLRCSPISGHKSVSWYQQVLGQGPQFIFQYYEKEERGRGNFPDRFSARQFPNYSSELNVNALLLGDSALYLCASSPGTDLRGNQPQHFGDGTRLSIL.